Only a few counts were recorded for the clone carrying this T cell receptor beta chain. MiXCR, run by TCRdb on the 5' RACE reads, gives a single entry per CDR3 protein. The table records 300,000 to 450,000 distinct CDR3 sequences, about 28% of them present only once. The data belong to a study of identical twins' blood T cells. The CDR3 is 11 amino acids. Germline CDR1 DFQATT, CDR2 SNEGSKA (reference sequence). The receptor was derived from a woman aged 18-49 years in good health. The chain couples TRBV20-1 to TRBJ2-5; possibly TRBD2 for D (6 bases). Sequencing input: PBMCs. Here the CDR3 DNA reads TGCAGCCCTCGGAGGGGAGAGACCCAGTACTTC. It specifies CSPRRGETQYF.